What follows describes a single T cell receptor (beta chain). Generated by immunoSEQ multiplex PCR, the TCRdb table keeps only in-frame clones and is missing some. This sample has approximately 42,000 clones, with about 87% found just once. These data come from a study of T cell responses to AZD1222 COVID-19 vaccine. Per germline, CDR1 MGHRA and CDR2 YSYEKL. The CDR3 contains 16 residues. The V and J ends lost 0 bases and 3 bases respectively, with 11 bases between them. The sequence came from an adult who received the AZD1222 COVID-19 vaccine. The material sequenced was peripheral blood, taken 28 days after the second AZD1222 dose. The genes are TRBV4-1 and TRBJ1-4; TRBD1 might be the D (5 bases). The CDR3 DNA reads TGCGCCAGCAGCCAAGAGGGGACGGGAGCTAATGAAAAACTGTTTTTT. Amino acids: CASSQEGTGANEKLFF.